Detailed here is one T cell receptor beta chain. This sample is part of a study of blood T cell repertoires in COVID-19. Methods used by the authors: For nucleated cells, counts were estimated from reference gene primer amplification. Profiling relied on immunoSEQ multiplex PCR, and the TCRdb table lists in-frame clones only, not all of them. Clone size and V and J calls were adopted from that table, with D and trimming inferred from the DNA. Of hundreds of thousands of clones listed, about 83% are singletons. Participants' own reports of clinical history determined their cohort assignment. Each recovered donor of Cohort 3 presented with two negative PCRs, clearance, or symptom resolution. In germline, CDR1 is KGHSH, CDR2 LQKENI. V was shortened by 3 bases and J by 6 bases, with 14 bases between the two germline ends. This CDR3 comprises 15 residues.

The receptor was derived from a woman aged 40 to 50 who had recovered from COVID-19. The rearrangement uses TRBV18 and TRBJ2-2; D unresolved. Sequencing was done on a sample of PBMCs or T cells enriched from blood (not recorded which). The CDR3, as DNA: TGTGCCAGCTCACCGATCGCAGGCAGCTCCGGGGAGCTGTTTTTT. As protein: CASSPIAGSSGELFF. The full variable domain, its missing parts supplied by reference TRBV18 and TRBJ2-2, is NAGVMQNPRHLVRRRGQEARLRCSPMKGHSHVYWYRQLPEEGLKFMVYLQKENIIDESGMPKERFSAEFPKEGPSILRIQQVVRGDSAAYFCASSPIAGSSGELFFGEGSRLTVL.